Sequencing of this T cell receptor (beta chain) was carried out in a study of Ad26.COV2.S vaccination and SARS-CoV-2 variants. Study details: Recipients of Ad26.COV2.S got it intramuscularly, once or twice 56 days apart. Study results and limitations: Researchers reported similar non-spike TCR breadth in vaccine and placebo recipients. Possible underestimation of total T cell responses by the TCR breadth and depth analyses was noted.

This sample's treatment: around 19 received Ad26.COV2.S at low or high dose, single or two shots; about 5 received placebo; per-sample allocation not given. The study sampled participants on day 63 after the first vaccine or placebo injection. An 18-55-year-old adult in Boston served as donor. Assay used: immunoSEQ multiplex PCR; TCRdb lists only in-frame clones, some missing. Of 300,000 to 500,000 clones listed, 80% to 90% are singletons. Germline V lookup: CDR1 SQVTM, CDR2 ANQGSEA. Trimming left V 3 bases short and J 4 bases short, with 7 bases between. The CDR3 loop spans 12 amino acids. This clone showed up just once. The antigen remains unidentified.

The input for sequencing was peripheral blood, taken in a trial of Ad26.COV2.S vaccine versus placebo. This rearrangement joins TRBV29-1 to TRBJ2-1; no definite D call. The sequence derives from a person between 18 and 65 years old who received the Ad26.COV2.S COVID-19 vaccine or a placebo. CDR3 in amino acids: CSVDRVYNEQFF. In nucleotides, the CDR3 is TGCAGCGTTGATCGCGTATACAATGAGCAGTTCTTC.